The text below deals with one T cell receptor (beta chain). What it recognizes is unknown. This sample stems from a study of cytotoxic CD8 clonotypes in ibrutinib-treated CLL. Study summary: Response samples followed a median 12 months of treatment, range 6 to 36.

Study-wide results and caveats: Clonality showed a rise at ibrutinib response that reversed toward baseline at progression.

Germline CDR1 and CDR2: SGHNT and YYREEE (reference sequence). The CDR3 sequence is 14 residues long. J gave up 2 bases and V 1 base, and 3 bases lay outside the gene matches. T cells were sequenced at a targeted depth of 1 in 200,000 to 1 in 1 million. Generated by immunoSEQ multiplex PCR, the TCRdb table keeps only in-frame clones and is missing some. The data contain fewer than 300,000 clones, around 69% of them singletons. The specimen was PBMCs, collected at disease progression, from a patient treated with ibrutinib. This chain uses TRBV5-4 with TRBJ2-7, with 7 bases aligning to TRBD2. This clonotype was obtained from a human donor with chronic lymphocytic leukemia. This CDR3 is CASSLWGGPYEQYF. The CDR3 bases are TGTGCCAGCAGCTTGTGGGGGGGTCCCTACGAGCAGTACTTC.